The 9 T cell receptor beta chains below come from one sample, sequenced in a study of glioma-infiltrating T cells. TCR alpha and beta CDR3 regions were amplified from RNA using iRepertoire nested multiplex PCR. TCRdb fed the multiplex PCR reads into MiXCR, producing one record per CDR3 protein. This table holds approximately 400,000 distinct CDR3 sequences, about 40% found once. The source material was glioma tissue, nonneoplastic brain tissue, or PBMCs (not recorded which). The receptors derive from a human donor with low-grade glioma or glioblastoma, undergoing nonglioma brain surgery, or in good health (not recorded which).

In this sample, this clonotype turned up once. A much larger clone lies a single base off, so this may be a read error. This rearrangement joins TRBV28 to TRBJ2-5; the D gene could be TRBD1 or TRBD2 (6 bases each). The CDR3 runs to 18 residues. The V gene's germline CDR1 is MDHEN and CDR2 SYDVKM. Trimming stripped 5 bases from V and 2 bases from J, with 24 bases between. The CDR3 coding sequence is TGTGCCAGCAGTCTTCTCTTCCCCGCCCGGGGGCAACAAGAGACCCAGTACTTC. Translating gives CASSLLFPARGQQETQYF.

This chain joins TRBV12-3 or TRBV12-4 and TRBJ2-7; D remains ambiguous. V was shortened by 3 bases and J by 4 bases, with 10 bases between the two germline ends. The CDR3 totals 13 residues. CDR3 bases: TGTGCCAGCAGTTTCGGCAGCCTTTACGAGCAGTACTTC. Translating gives CASSFGSLYEQYF.

As concerns this clonotype: A much bigger clone sits one base away, suggesting this may be a read error. V usage is TRBV28 and J usage is TRBJ1-3, with D possibly matching TRBD1 (5 bases). Germline V gene data show CDR1 as MDHEN and CDR2 as SYDVKM. The CDR3 has 16 amino acids. The DNA for the CDR3 is TGTGCCAGCAGTTTCACCACAGGTAGCTCTGGAAACGCCATATATTTT. Its translation is CASSFTTGSSGNAIYF. Filled out from reference TRBV28 and TRBJ1-3, the complete variable domain reads DVKVTQSSRYLVKRTGEKVFLECVQDMDHENMFWYRQDPGLGLRLIYFSYDVKMKEKGDIPEGYSVSREKKERFSLILESASTNQTSMYLCASSFTTGSSGNAIYFGEGSWLTVV.

For this clonotype: One base away lies a much larger clone, so this may be a sequencing read error. The chain links TRBV28 to TRBJ2-3; D may match TRBD1 or TRBD2 (5 bases each). CDR1 MDHEN and CDR2 SYDVKM come from the germline V gene. The V and J ends lost 8 bases and 5 bases respectively, with 29 bases between them. The CDR3 loop spans 18 amino acids. DNA of the CDR3: TGTGCCAGCCCACCCCGCCGGATGAAGAGGGGCTTTCAAGATACGCAGTATTTT. It translates to CASPPRRMKRGFQDTQYF.

As regards this clonotype: Given a much more abundant clone one base away, this may be a read error. V gene TRBV20-1 combines with J gene TRBJ1-1; the D gene is possibly TRBD1 (5 bases). Germline-derived CDR1 and CDR2 are DFQATT and SNEGSKA (reference sequence). The CDR3 length is 11 residues. CDR3 loop: CNASDRPEAFF. DNA of the CDR3: TGCAATGCTTCCGACAGACCCGAAGCTTTCTTT.

CDR3 sequence: CASTPDREYQPQHF. The DNA for the CDR3 is TGTGCCAGCACTCCCGACAGGGAATATCAGCCCCAGCATTTT. This chain uses TRBV12-3 or TRBV12-4 with TRBJ1-5, with 7 bases that match TRBD1. The CDR3 spans 14 residues. V shed 7 bases and J 5 bases; nucleotides not matched to a gene: 8.

J is TRBJ2-1 and V is TRBV27; D perhaps matches TRBD2 (6 bases). Between the trimmed V and J ends, which lost 6 bases and 7 bases, there was a span of 16 bases. CDR1 is MNHEY, CDR2 SMNVEV, per germline (reference sequence). The length of the CDR3 is 14 residues. DNA for the CDR3: TGTGCCAGCAGCGCACGAGGACTACTTAATGAGCAGTTCTTC. Its protein is CASSARGLLNEQFF.

This clonotype was seen ten or more times. The chain uses TRBV20-1 and TRBJ2-1; TRBD2 agrees at 14 bases. Germline V lookup: CDR1 DFQATT, CDR2 SNEGSKA (reference sequence). The CDR3 is 15 amino acids. Germline trimming cut 3 bases from V and 7 bases from J; bases unmatched to any gene: 5. The CDR3 DNA reads TGCAGTGCTAGGGCCGGGACTAGCGGGAGAAATGAGCAGTTCTTC. It encodes CSARAGTSGRNEQFF.

The DNA of the CDR3 is TGTGCCAGCAGCCGGAGCGGCGGGAGCACAGATACGCAGTATTTT. Translating it yields CASSRSGGSTDTQYF. V usage is TRBV7-3 and J usage is TRBJ2-3, with D perhaps TRBD2 (5 bases). V lost 5 bases and J 0 bases, leaving 12 bases between the germline ends. CDR1 and CDR2 (germline): SGHTA, FQGTGA. The CDR3 contains 15 residues.